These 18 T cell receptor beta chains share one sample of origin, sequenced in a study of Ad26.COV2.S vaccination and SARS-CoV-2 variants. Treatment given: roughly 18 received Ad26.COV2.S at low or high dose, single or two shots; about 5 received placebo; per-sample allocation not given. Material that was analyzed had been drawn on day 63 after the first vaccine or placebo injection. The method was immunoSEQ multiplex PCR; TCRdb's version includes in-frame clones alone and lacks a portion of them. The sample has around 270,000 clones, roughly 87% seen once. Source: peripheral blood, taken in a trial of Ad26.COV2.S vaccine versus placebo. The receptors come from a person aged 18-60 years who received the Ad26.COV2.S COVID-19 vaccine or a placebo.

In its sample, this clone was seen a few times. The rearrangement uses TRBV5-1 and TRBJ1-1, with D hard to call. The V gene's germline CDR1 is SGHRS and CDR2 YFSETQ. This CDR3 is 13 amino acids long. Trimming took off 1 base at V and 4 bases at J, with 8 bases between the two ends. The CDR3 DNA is TGCGCCAGCAGCTTGACGGGATTCACTGAAGCTTTCTTT. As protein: CASSLTGFTEAFF.

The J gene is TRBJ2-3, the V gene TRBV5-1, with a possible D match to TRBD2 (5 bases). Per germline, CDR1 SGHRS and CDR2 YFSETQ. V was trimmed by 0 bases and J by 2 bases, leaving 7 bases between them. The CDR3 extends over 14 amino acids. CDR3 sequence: CASSLERPTDTQYF. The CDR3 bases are TGCGCCAGCAGCTTGGAGCGGCCCACAGATACGCAGTATTTT.

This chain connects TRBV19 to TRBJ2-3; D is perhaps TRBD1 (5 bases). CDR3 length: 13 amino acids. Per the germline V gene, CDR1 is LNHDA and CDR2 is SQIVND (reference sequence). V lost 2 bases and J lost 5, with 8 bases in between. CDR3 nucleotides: TGTGCCAGTAGTATATCCAGGGAAGATACGCAGTATTTT. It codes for CASSISREDTQYF.

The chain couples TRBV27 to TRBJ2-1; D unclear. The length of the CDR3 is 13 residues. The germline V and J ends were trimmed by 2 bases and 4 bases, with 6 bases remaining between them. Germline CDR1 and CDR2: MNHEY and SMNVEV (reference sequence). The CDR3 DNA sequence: TGTGCCAGCAGTTTACAAGGATACAATGAGCAGTTCTTC. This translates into CASSLQGYNEQFF.

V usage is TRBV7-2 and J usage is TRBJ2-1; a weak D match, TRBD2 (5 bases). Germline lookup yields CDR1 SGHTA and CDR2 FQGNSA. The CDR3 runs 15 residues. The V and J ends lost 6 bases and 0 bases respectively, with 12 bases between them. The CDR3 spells CASRTVGSSYNEQFF. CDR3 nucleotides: TGTGCCAGCAGAACCGTGGGGAGCTCCTACAATGAGCAGTTCTTC.

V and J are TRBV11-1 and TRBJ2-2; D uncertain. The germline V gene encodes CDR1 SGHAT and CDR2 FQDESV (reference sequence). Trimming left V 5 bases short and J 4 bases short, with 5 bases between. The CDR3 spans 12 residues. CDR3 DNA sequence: TGTGCCAGCAGCCCAACCACCGGGGAGCTGTTTTTT. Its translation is CASSPTTGELFF.

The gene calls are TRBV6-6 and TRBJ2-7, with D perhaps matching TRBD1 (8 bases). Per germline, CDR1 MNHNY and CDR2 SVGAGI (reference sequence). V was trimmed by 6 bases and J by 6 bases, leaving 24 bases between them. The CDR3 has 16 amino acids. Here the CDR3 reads CASSQGRRQGRGEQYF. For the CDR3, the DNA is TGTGCCAGCAGCCAGGGCCGGCGACAGGGGAGGGGCGAGCAGTACTTC.

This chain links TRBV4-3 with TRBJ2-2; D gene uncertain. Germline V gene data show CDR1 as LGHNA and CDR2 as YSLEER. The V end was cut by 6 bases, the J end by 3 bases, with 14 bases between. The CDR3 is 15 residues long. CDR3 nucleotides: TGCGCCAGCAGTCCTTGGGTAGGCGACACCGGGGAGCTGTTTTTT. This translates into CASSPWVGDTGELFF.

This CDR3 is CASSLTGPRETQYF. In nucleotides, the CDR3 is TGTGCCAGCAGTTTGACAGGCCCTAGGGAGACCCAGTACTTC. The chain has TRBV25-1 and TRBJ2-5; D perhaps matches TRBD1 (6 bases). The V end was cut by 5 bases, the J end by 5 bases, with 15 bases between. This CDR3 contains 14 residues. Germline CDR1 is MGHDK and CDR2 is SYGVNS.

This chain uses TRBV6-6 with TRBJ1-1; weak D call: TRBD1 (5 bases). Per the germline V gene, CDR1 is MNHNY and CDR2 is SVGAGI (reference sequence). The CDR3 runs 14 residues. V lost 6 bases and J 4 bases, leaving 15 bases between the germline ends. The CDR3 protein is CASRPGFSGTEAFF. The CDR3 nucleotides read TGTGCCAGCAGGCCAGGGTTTTCGGGCACTGAAGCTTTCTTT.

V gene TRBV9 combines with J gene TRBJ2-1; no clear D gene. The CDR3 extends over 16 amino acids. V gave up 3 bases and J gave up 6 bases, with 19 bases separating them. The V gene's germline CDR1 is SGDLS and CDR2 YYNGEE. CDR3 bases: TGTGCCAGCAGCGCCTTGGCGACCCCTCGTACCAATGAGCAGTTCTTC. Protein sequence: CASSALATPRTNEQFF.

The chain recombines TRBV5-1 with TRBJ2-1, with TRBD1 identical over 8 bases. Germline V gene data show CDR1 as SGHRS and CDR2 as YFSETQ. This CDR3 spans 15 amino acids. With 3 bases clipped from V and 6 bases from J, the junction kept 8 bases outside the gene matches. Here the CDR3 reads CASSYGQGASNEQFF. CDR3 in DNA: TGCGCCAGCAGCTACGGACAGGGAGCTAGCAATGAGCAGTTCTTC.

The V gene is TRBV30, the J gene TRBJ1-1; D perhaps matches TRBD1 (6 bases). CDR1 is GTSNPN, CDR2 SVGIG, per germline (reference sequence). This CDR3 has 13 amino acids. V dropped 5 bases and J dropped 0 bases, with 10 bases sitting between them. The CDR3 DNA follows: TGTGCCTGGGCAACAGGGTTGAACACTGAAGCTTTCTTT. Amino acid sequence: CAWATGLNTEAFF.

This CDR3 reads CASSLGLFYEQYF. In DNA, the CDR3 is TGTGCCAGCAGCCTAGGACTGTTCTACGAGCAGTACTTC. V is TRBV7-9 and J is TRBJ2-7; maybe TRBD2 (5 bases). The CDR3 is made up of 13 amino acids. Germline V lookup: CDR1 SEHNR, CDR2 FQNEAQ (reference sequence). Trimming took 5 bases from V and 3 from J, leaving 11 bases between them.

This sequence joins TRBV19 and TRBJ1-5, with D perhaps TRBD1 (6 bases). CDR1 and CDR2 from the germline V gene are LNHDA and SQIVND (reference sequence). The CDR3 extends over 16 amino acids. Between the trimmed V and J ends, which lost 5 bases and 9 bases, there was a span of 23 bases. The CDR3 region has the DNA TGTGCCAGTAGTCTATACAGGGAGAGAACGGTTAGGCCCCAGCATTTT. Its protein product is CASSLYRERTVRPQHF. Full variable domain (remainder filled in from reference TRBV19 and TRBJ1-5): DGGITQSPKYLFRKEGQNVTLSCEQNLNHDAMYWYRQDPGQGLRLIYYSQIVNDFQKGDIAEGYSVSREKKESFPLTVTSAQKNPTAFYLCASSLYRERTVRPQHFGDGTRLSIL.

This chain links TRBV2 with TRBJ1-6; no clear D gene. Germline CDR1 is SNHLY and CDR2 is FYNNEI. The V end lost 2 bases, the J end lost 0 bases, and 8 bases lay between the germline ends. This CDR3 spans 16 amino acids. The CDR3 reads CASSEREGSYNSPLHF. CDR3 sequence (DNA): TGTGCCAGCAGTGAAAGGGAGGGCTCCTATAATTCACCCCTCCACTTT.

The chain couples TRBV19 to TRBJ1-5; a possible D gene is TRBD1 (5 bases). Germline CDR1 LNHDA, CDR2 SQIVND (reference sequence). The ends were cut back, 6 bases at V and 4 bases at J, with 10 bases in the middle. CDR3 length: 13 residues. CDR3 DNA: TGTGCCAGTAGCGGGGCCAGAAATCAGCCCCAGCATTTT. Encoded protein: CASSGARNQPQHF.

The CDR3 sequence is CASSPRGPTNTGELFF. Here the CDR3 DNA reads TGTGCCAGCAGCCCCAGGGGTCCTACGAACACCGGGGAGCTGTTTTTT. The rearrangement uses TRBV7-3 and TRBJ2-2, with a possible D match to TRBD1 (6 bases). The CDR3 extends over 16 amino acids. The ends were cut back, 5 bases at V and 0 bases at J, with 13 bases in the middle. Looked up from germline, CDR1 is SGHTA and CDR2 is FQGTGA. The full variable domain, with the rest looked up from reference TRBV7-3 and TRBJ2-2, is GAGVSQTPSNKVTEKGKYVELRCDPISGHTALYWYRQSLGQGPEFLIYFQGTGAADDSGLPNDRFFAVRPEGSVSTLKIQRTERGDSAVYLCASSPRGPTNTGELFFGEGSRLTVL.